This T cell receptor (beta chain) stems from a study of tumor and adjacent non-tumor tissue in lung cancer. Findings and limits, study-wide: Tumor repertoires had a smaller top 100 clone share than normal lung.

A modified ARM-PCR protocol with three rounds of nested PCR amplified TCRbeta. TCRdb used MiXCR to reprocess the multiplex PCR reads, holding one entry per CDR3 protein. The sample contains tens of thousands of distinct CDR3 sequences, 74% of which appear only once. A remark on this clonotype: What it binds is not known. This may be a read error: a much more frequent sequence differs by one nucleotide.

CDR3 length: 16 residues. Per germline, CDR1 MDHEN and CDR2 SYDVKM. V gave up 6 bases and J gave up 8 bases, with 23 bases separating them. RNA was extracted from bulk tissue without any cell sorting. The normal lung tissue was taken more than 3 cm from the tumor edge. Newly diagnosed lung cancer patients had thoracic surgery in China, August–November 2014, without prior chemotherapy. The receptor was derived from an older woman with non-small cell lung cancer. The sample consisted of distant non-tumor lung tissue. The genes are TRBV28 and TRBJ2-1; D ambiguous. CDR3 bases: TGTGCCAGCAGCAGTACTAACGCGGACCGTGGCTATGAGCAGTTCTTC. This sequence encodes CASSSTNADRGYEQFF.